The 15 T cell receptor beta chains given below trace back to one sample, sequenced in a study of OX40 agonist ivuxolimab in advanced cancers. The data were produced by immunoSEQ multiplex PCR, yet TCRdb's version contains in-frame clones alone and is incomplete. In the table there are tens of thousands of clones, roughly nine tenths of which are singletons. The sample consisted of CD4+ or CD8+ T cells sorted from blood, taken in a trial of the OX40 agonist ivuxolimab. The receptors originated from an adult with an advanced solid tumor such as melanoma, head and neck, liver or kidney cancer.

The genes are TRBV5-1 and TRBJ1-6; D might be TRBD1 (5 bases). The germline CDR1 and CDR2 sequences are SGHRS and YFSETQ. CDR3 length: 16 amino acids. The V end lost 0 bases, the J end lost 6 bases, and 13 bases lay between the germline ends. This CDR3 reads CASSLERGVFNSPLHF. In DNA, the CDR3 is TGCGCCAGCAGCTTGGAAAGGGGAGTATTTAATTCACCCCTCCACTTT. The whole variable domain, remainder taken from reference TRBV5-1 and TRBJ1-6, is KAGVTQTPRYLIKTRGQQVTLSCSPISGHRSVSWYQQTPGQGLQFLFEYFSETQRNKGNFPGRFSGRQFSNSRSEMNVSTLELGDSALYLCASSLERGVFNSPLHFGNGTRLTVT.

The genes are TRBV5-1 and TRBJ2-7; 9 bases match TRBD2. The J segment lost 5 bases and the V segment lost 2 bases, leaving 5 bases of the junction unmatched. Germline V gene data show CDR1 as SGHRS and CDR2 as YFSETQ. The CDR3 extends over 14 amino acids. In nucleotides, the CDR3 is TGCGCCAGCAGCTTTAGCGGGGGTGATAACGAGCAGTACTTC. Amino acids: CASSFSGGDNEQYF.

The chain carries TRBV5-1 and TRBJ1-4, with 9 bases aligning to TRBD1. The V gene end was trimmed by 0 bases and the J gene end by 14 bases; junction bases not matched to a gene: 11. Germline V lookup: CDR1 SGHRS, CDR2 YFSETQ. The length of the CDR3 is 15 residues. The CDR3 region is CASSLANTGGGHLFF. Here the CDR3 DNA reads TGCGCCAGCAGCTTGGCCAATACAGGGGGCGGTCATCTGTTTTTT.

The CDR3 DNA follows: TGCGCCAGCAGCATAGGGACAGATCAGCCCCAGCATTTT. Translation gives CASSIGTDQPQHF. The chain has TRBV5-1 and TRBJ1-5; 7 nucleotides agree with TRBD1. Germline loops: CDR1 SGHRS, CDR2 YFSETQ. This CDR3 spans 13 amino acids. Trimming cost V 4 bases and J 5 bases; bases outside gene matches: 3.

This clone was observed a single time. The chain is built from TRBV5-1 and TRBJ1-5; TRBD1 matches at 9 bases. Trimming cost V 2 bases and J 1 base; bases outside gene matches: 1. Germline V CDR1 and CDR2: SGHRS, YFSETQ. This CDR3 has 15 residues. CDR3 region: CASSLQGASNQPQHF. For the CDR3, the DNA is TGCGCCAGCAGCTTACAGGGGGCGAGCAATCAGCCCCAGCATTTT. The whole variable domain, filled in from reference TRBV5-1 and TRBJ1-5, reads KAGVTQTPRYLIKTRGQQVTLSCSPISGHRSVSWYQQTPGQGLQFLFEYFSETQRNKGNFPGRFSGRQFSNSRSEMNVSTLELGDSALYLCASSLQGASNQPQHFGDGTRLSIL.

This sequence joins TRBV28 and TRBJ2-6, with D unclear. Germline lookup yields CDR1 MDHEN and CDR2 SYDVKM. The CDR3 runs 17 residues. With 7 bases removed from V and 0 bases from J, the gap between germline ends came to 16 bases. This CDR3 is CASTRPFSYSGANVLTF. DNA of the CDR3: TGTGCCAGCACCAGGCCTTTCTCCTACTCTGGGGCCAACGTCCTGACTTTC.

The chain combines TRBV6-5 with TRBJ2-7; TRBD2 matches at 13 bases. The V and J ends lost 6 bases and 4 bases, in that order; junction bases with no gene match: 6. This CDR3 has 15 residues. In germline, CDR1 is MNHEY, CDR2 SVGAGI. In nucleotides, the CDR3 is TGTGCCAGCAGGCGCGGACTAGCGGGGGTATACGAGCAGTACTTC. Its protein is CASRRGLAGVYEQYF.

The chain is built from TRBV7-3 and TRBJ2-6; 7 bases agree with TRBD1. CDR1 and CDR2 from the germline V gene are SGHTA and FQGTGA. V lost 4 bases and J lost 10; bases outside the gene matches: 4. The CDR3 consists of 13 residues. The DNA of the CDR3 is TGTGCCAGCAGCTACGGGACAGAAAACGTCCTGACTTTC. It is translated as CASSYGTENVLTF.

This clone was seen a handful of times. The rearrangement joins TRBV6-5 to TRBJ1-1, with D perhaps matching TRBD1 (6 bases). Germline CDR1 MNHEY, CDR2 SVGAGI. The ends were cut back, 6 bases at V and 5 bases at J, with 16 bases in the middle. The CDR3 loop spans 14 amino acids. CDR3 loop: CASSAAGAWTEAFF. The DNA of the CDR3 is TGTGCCAGCAGCGCCGCGGGGGCTTGGACTGAAGCTTTCTTT.

V and J are TRBV5-4 and TRBJ1-5, with TRBD1 as a possible D gene (5 bases). Trimming shortened V by 2 bases and J by 3 bases, and 9 bases separated the two germline ends. Germline values: CDR1 SGHNT, CDR2 YYREEE (reference sequence). The CDR3 is 14 amino acids. CDR3 sequence reads: CASSFEGSNQPQHF. The CDR3 bases are TGTGCCAGCAGCTTTGAGGGGTCCAATCAGCCCCAGCATTTT. Full variable domain (missing parts from reference TRBV5-4 and TRBJ1-5): ETGVTQSPTHLIKTRGQQVTLRCSSQSGHNTVSWYQQALGQGPQFIFQYYREEENGRGNFPPRFSGLQFPNYSSELNVNALELDDSALYLCASSFEGSNQPQHFGDGTRLSIL.

This chain uses TRBV12-1 with TRBJ2-7; the table's D call, TRBD1, has no DNA check behind it. TRBV12-1 has pseudogene status. This CDR3 has 16 amino acids. CDR3 in DNA: TGTGCCAGCAGCTTTGCGGGACAGGGGGGTCGGTACGAGCAGTACTTC. It specifies CASSFAGQGGRYEQYF.

The V call is TRBV5-4, the J call TRBJ2-1; TRBD1 is a possible D gene (6 bases). Germline CDR1 is SGHNT and CDR2 is YYREEE (reference sequence). The CDR3 runs to 15 residues. V was trimmed by 3 bases and J by 5 bases, leaving 15 bases between them. This CDR3 is CASSSRQVTDNEQFF. CDR3 bases: TGTGCCAGCAGCTCGCGACAGGTAACCGACAATGAGCAGTTCTTC. The full variable domain, with the rest looked up from reference TRBV5-4 and TRBJ2-1, is ETGVTQSPTHLIKTRGQQVTLRCSSQSGHNTVSWYQQALGQGPQFIFQYYREEENGRGNFPPRFSGLQFPNYSSELNVNALELDDSALYLCASSSRQVTDNEQFFGPGTRLTVL.

The chain combines TRBV21-1 with TRBJ2-1. TRBV21-1 is annotated as a pseudogene. The CDR3 contains 17 residues. The CDR3 loop reads CASSKEVKHPGRNEQFF. Here the CDR3 DNA reads TGTGCCAGCAGCAAAGAGGTAAAACACCCTGGTAGGAATGAGCAGTTCTTC.

The rearrangement links TRBV5-1 to TRBJ1-4; TRBD1 agrees at 9 bases. The CDR3 length is 14 residues. The J segment lost 4 bases and the V segment lost 4 bases, leaving 2 bases of the junction unmatched. Germline loops: CDR1 SGHRS, CDR2 YFSETQ. CDR3 amino acids: CASSQGQGNEKLFF. The CDR3 DNA follows: TGCGCCAGCAGCCAGGGACAGGGTAATGAAAAACTGTTTTTT.

The chain carries TRBV9 and TRBJ2-5; no firm D call. CDR1 SGDLS and CDR2 YYNGEE come from the germline V gene. Deletions cut 0 bases from V and 5 bases from J, with 11 bases between. This CDR3 is 14 amino acids long. This CDR3 is CASSVETGRETQYF. As DNA, the CDR3 is TGTGCCAGCAGCGTAGAAACGGGCCGGGAGACCCAGTACTTC.